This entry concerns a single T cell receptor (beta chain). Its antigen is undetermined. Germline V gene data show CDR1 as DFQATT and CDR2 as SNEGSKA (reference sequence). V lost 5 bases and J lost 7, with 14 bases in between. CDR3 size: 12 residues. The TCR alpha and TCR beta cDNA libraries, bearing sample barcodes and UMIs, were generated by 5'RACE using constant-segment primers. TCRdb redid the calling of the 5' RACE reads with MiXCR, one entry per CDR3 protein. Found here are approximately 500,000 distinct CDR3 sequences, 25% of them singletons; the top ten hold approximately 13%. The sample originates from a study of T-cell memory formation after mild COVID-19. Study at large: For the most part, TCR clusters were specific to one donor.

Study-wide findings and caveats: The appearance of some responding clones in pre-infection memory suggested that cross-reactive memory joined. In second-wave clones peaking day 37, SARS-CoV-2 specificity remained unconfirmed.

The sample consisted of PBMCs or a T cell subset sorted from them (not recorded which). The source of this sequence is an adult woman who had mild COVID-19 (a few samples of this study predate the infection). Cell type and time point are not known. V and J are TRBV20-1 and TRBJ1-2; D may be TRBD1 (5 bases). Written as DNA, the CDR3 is TGCAGTGCTCCGAGGGGAGTAGGTGGCTACACCTTC. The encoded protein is CSAPRGVGGYTF.